The entry that follows covers one TCR beta chain sequence. Its specificity is not known. This specimen comes from a study of T cell repertoires in cytomegalovirus infection. About the study: CMV epitopes, recently identified HLA-C-restricted and well-studied HLA-B-restricted, were used. An indication of both CMV infection and matching HLA type came from public TCR beta signatures.

CDR1 and CDR2 from the germline V gene are MGHRA and YSYEKL. CDR3 length equals 13 residues. Trimming pared 4 bases from V and 0 bases from J, leaving 7 bases between. Whole-study results and caveats: CMV-specific TCR beta clonotypes restricted by HLA-C were the ones dominating the ex vivo response. CMV carriers having the relevant HLA were flagged by cumulative public TCR beta family frequency.

One entry per CDR3 protein results from TCRdb running MiXCR on the reads. The sample consists of 60,000 to 80,000 distinct CDR3 sequences, around 20% of them appearing once. V usage is TRBV4-1 and J usage is TRBJ2-7; D not resolved. The sequence derives from a human donor in good health (CMV status not recorded). Some clones in this sample may be carry-over from other donors' samples. The sample consisted of CD8+ T cells from cultured PBMCs, taken from culture after CMV antigen stimulation. CDR3: CASSLRTSYEQYF. The CDR3 nucleotides are TGCGCCAGCAGCCTCAGGACCTCCTACGAGCAGTACTTC.